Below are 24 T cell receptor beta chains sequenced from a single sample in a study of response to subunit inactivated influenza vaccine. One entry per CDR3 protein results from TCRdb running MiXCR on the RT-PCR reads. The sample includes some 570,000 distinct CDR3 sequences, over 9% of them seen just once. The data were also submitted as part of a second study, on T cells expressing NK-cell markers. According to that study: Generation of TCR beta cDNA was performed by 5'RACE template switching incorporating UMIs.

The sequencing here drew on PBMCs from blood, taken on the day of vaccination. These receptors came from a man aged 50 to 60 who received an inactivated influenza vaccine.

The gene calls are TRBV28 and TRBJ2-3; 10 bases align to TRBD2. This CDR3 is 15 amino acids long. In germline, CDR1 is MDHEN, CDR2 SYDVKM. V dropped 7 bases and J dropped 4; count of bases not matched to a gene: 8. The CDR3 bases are TGTGCCAGCACCCGAGGACTAGCGGCGGCAGATACGCAGTATTTT. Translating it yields CASTRGLAAADTQYF.

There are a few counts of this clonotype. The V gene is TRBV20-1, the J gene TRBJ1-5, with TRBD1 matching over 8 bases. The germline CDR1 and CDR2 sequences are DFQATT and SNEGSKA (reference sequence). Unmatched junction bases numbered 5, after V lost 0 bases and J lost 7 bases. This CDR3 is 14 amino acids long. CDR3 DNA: TGCAGTGCTAGAGATAGGACAGGGTCCCAGCCCCAGCATTTT. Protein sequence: CSARDRTGSQPQHF.

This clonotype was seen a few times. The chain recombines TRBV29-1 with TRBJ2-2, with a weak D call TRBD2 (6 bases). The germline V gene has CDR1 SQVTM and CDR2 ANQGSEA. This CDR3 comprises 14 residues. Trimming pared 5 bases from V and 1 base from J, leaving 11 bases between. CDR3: CSVLAGLNTGELFF. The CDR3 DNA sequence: TGCAGCGTTCTGGCGGGACTGAACACCGGGGAGCTGTTTTTT.

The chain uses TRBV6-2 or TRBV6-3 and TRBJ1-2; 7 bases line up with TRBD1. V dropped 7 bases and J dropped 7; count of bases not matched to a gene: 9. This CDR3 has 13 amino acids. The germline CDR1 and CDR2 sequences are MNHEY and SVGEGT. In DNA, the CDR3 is TGTGCCAGCACCAAGGGGGCTGTCGTTGGCTACACCTTC. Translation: CASTKGAVVGYTF.

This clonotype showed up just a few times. The CDR3 DNA reads TGTGCCAGCAGTTTAAGGGACAGGGTCAGGAGGAATGAGCAGTTCTTC. This translates into CASSLRDRVRRNEQFF. The chain employs TRBV27 and TRBJ2-1; 9 nucleotides match TRBD1. J was trimmed by 7 bases and V by 2 bases; bases with no gene match: 9. CDR1 is MNHEY and CDR2 is SMNVEV in the germline V gene (reference sequence). The CDR3 is 16 residues long.

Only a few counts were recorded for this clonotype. CDR3 amino acids: CASSAGSSYTDTQYF. The CDR3 DNA reads TGTGCCAGCAGCGCGGGGTCCTCGTACACAGATACGCAGTATTTT. V gene TRBV7-2 combines with J gene TRBJ2-3; D is perhaps TRBD2 (6 bases). This CDR3 is built from 15 residues. Germline V CDR1 and CDR2: SGHTA, FQGNSA. Trimming removed 5 bases at V and 2 bases at J, with 14 bases between.

CDR3 amino acids: CASSVVGGPGNEQFF. DNA for the CDR3: TGTGCCAGCAGCGTAGTGGGAGGGCCAGGCAATGAGCAGTTCTTC. The chain has TRBV9 and TRBJ2-1, with TRBD2 matching over 7 bases. The CDR3 is made up of 15 amino acids. The germline V gene has CDR1 SGDLS and CDR2 YYNGEE. V trimming: 0 bases; J trimming: 6 bases; junction bases outside the gene matches: 6.

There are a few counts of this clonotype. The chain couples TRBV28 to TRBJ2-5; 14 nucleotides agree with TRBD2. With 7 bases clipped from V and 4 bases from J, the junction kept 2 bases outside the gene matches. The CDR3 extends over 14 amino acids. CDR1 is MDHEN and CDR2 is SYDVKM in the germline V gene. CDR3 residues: CASKGLAGVETQYF. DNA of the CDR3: TGTGCCAGCAAGGGACTAGCGGGAGTAGAGACCCAGTACTTC.

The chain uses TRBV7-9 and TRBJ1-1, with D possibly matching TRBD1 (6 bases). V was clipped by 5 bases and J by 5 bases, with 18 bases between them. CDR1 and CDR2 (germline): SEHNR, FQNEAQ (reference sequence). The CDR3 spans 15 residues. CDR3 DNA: TGTGCCAGCAGCCCCCAGGGGAGGGGAAGGACTGAAGCTTTCTTT. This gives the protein CASSPQGRGRTEAFF.

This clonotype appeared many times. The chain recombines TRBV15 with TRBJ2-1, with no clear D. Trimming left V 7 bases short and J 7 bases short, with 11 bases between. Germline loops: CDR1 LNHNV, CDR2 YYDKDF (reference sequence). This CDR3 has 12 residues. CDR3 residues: CATTKEGNEQFF. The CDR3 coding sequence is TGTGCCACCACGAAAGAAGGGAATGAGCAGTTCTTC.

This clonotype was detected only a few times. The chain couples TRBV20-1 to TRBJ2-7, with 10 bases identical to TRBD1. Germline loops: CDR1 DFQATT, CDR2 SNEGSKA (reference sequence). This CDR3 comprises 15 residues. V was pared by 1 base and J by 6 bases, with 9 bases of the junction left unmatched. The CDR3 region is CSARGTGTGAVEQYF. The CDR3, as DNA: TGCAGTGCTAGAGGTACCGGGACAGGGGCTGTCGAGCAGTACTTC.

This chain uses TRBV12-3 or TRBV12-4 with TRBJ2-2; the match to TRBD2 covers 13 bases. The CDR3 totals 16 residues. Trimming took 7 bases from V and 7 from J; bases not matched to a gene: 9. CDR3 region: CASTRTSGGTVGELFF. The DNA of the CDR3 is TGTGCCAGCACCCGGACTAGCGGGGGAACAGTCGGGGAGCTGTTTTTT.

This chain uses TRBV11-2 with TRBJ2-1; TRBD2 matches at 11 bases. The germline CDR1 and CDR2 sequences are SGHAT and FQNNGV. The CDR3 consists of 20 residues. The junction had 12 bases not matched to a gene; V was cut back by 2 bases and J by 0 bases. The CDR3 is CASSLKTGTSGRNSYNEQFF. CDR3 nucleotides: TGTGCCAGCAGCTTAAAGACCGGGACTAGCGGAAGGAACTCCTACAATGAGCAGTTCTTC. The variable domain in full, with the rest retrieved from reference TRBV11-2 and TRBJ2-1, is EAGVAQSPRYKIIEKRQSVAFWCNPISGHATLYWYQQILGQGPKLLIQFQNNGVVDDSQLPKDRFSAERLKGVDSTLKIQPAKLEDSAVYLCASSLKTGTSGRNSYNEQFFGPGTRLTVL.

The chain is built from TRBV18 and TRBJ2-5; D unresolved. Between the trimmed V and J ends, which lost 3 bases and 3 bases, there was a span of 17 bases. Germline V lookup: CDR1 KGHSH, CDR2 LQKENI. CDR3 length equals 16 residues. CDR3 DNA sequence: TGTGCCAGCTCACCTGAAACCCCCCGAATCGAAGAGACCCAGTACTTC. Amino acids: CASSPETPRIEETQYF.

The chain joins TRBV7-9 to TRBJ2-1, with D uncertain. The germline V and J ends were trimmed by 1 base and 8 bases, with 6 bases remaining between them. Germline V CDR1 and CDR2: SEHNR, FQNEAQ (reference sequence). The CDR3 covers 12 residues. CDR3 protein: CASSLESDEQFF. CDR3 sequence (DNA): TGTGCCAGCAGCTTAGAAAGTGATGAGCAGTTCTTC.

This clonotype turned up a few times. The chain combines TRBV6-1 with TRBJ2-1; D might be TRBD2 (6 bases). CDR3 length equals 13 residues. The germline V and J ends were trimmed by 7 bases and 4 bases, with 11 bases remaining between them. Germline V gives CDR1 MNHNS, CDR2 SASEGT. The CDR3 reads CASTGGPYNEQFF. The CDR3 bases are TGTGCCAGCACCGGGGGTCCGTACAATGAGCAGTTCTTC.

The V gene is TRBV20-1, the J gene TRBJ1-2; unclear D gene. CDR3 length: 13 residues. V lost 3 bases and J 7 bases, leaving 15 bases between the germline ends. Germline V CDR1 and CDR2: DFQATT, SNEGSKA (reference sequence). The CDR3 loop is CSASGPPRGGYTF. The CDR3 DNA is TGCAGTGCTAGTGGACCCCCCCGTGGTGGCTACACCTTC.

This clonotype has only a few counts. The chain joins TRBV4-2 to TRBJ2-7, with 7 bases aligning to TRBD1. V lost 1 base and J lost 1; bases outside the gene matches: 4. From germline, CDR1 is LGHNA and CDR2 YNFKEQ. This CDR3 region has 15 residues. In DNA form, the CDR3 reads TGTGCCAGCAGCCAAGTGGGACAGTCTTCCTACGAGCAGTACTTC. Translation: CASSQVGQSSYEQYF.

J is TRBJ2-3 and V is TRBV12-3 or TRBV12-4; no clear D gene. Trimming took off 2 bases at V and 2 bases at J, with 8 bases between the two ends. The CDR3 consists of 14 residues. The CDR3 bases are TGTGCCAGCAGTTTACTCCAGGACACAGATACGCAGTATTTT. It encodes CASSLLQDTDTQYF.

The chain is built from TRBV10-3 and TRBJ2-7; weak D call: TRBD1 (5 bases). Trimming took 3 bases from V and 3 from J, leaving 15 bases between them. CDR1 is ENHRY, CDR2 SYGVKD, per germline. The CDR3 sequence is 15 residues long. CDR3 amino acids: CAISEGATIFYEQYF. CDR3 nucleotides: TGTGCCATCAGTGAAGGGGCCACGATATTCTACGAGCAGTACTTC.

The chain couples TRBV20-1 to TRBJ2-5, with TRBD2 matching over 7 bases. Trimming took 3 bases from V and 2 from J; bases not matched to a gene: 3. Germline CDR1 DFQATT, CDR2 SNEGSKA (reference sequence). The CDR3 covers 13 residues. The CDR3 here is CSARGAGQETQYF. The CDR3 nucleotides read TGCAGTGCTAGGGGAGCGGGGCAAGAGACCCAGTACTTC.

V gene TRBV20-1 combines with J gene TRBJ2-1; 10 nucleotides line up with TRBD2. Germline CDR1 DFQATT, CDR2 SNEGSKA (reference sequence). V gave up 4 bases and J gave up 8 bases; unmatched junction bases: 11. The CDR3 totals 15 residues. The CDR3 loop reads CSAKGASGRGDEQFF. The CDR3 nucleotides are TGCAGTGCTAAAGGGGCTAGCGGGAGAGGGGATGAGCAGTTCTTC.

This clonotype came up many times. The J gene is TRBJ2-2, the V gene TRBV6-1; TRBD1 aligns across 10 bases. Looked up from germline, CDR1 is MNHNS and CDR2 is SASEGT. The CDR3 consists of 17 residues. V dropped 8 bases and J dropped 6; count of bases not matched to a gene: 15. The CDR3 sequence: CASLNPTGTGVPGELFF. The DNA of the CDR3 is TGTGCCAGCTTAAACCCAACCGGGACAGGGGTCCCCGGGGAGCTGTTTTTT.

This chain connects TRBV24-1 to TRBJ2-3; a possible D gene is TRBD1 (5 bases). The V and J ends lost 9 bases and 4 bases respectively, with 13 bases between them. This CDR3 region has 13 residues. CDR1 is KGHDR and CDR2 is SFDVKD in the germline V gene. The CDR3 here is CATRSGIADTQYF. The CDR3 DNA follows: TGTGCCACCCGGTCAGGGATTGCAGATACGCAGTATTTT.